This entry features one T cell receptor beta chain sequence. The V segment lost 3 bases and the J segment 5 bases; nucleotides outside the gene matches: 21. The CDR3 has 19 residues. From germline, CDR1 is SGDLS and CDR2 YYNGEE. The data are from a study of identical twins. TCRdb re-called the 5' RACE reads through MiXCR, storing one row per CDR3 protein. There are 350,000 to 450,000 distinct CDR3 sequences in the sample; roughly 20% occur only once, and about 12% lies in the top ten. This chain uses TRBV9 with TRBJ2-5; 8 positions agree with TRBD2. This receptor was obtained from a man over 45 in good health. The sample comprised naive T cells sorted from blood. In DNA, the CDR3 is TGTGCCAGCAGCGGCCCCGGATCCCGTGGGACTAGATGGGGGGAGACCCAGTACTTC. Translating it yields CASSGPGSRGTRWGETQYF.